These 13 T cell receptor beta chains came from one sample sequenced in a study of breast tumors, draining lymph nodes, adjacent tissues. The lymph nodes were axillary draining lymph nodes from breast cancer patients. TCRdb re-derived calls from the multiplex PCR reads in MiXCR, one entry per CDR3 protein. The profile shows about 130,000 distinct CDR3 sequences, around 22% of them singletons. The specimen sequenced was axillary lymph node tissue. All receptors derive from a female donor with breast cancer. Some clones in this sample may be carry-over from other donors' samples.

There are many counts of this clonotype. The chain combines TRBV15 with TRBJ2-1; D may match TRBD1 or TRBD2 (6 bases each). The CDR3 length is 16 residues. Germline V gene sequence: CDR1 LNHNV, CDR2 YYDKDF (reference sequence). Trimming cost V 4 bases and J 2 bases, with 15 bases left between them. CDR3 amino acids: CATSKMEGEAYNEQFF. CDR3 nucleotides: TGTGCCACCAGCAAGATGGAGGGGGAGGCCTACAATGAGCAGTTCTTC.

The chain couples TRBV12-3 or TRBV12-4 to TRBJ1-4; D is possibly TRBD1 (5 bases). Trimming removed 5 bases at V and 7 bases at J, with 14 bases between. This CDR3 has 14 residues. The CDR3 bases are TGTGCCAGCAGTCCAGGAAGGGACGCTGAAAAACTGTTTTTT. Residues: CASSPGRDAEKLFF.

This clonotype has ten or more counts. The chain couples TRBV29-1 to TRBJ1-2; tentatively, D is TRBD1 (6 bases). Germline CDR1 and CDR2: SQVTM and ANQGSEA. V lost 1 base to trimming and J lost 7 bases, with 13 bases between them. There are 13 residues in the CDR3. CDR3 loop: CSVEVRTVPGYTF. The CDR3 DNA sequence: TGCAGCGTTGAAGTGAGGACAGTTCCTGGCTACACCTTC.

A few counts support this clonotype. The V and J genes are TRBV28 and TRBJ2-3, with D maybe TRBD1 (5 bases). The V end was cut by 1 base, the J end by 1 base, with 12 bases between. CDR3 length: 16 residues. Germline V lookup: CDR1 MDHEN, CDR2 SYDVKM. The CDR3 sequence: CASSLYQGIGTDTQYF. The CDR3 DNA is TGTGCCAGCAGTTTATACCAGGGAATAGGCACAGATACGCAGTATTTT.

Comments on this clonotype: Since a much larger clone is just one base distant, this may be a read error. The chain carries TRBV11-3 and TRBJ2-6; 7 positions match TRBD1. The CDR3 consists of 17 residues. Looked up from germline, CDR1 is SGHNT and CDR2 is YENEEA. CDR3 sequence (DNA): TGTGCCAGCAGCCGGACAGGAGGATTCTCTGAGGCCAACGTCCTGACTTTC. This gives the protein CASSRTGGFSEANVLTF.

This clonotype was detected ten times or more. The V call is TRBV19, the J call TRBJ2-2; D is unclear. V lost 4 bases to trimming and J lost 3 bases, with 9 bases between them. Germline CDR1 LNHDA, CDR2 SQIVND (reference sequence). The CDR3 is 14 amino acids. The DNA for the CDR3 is TGTGCCAGTAGTAGGGTATCGGACACCGGGGAGCTGTTTTTT. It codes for CASSRVSDTGELFF.

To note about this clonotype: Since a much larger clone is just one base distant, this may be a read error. The chain's CDR3 is CTSSSGLAGPDTQYF. The CDR3 nucleotides are TGTACCAGCAGCTCGGGACTAGCGGGACCAGATACGCAGTATTTT. This chain links TRBV7-6 with TRBJ2-3; 13 nucleotides line up with TRBD2. This CDR3 contains 15 residues. The germline gives CDR1 SGHVS, CDR2 FNYEAQ.

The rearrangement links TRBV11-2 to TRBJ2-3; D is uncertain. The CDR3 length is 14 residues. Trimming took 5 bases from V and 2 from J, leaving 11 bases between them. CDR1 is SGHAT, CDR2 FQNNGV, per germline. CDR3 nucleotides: TGTGCCAGCAGCGCCGCCGCCCTCACAGATACGCAGTATTTT. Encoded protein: CASSAAALTDTQYF.

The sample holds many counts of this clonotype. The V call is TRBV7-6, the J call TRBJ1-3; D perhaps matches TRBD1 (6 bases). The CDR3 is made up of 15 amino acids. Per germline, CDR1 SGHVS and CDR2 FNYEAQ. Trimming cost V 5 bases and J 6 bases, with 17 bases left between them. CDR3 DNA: TGTGCCAGCAGCCCCGGAACAGCAGGGGTAAACACCATATATTTT. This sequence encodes CASSPGTAGVNTIYF.

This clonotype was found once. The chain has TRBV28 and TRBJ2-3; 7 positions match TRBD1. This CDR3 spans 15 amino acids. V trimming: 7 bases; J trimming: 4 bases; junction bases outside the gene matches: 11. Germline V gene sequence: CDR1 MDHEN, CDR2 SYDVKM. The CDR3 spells CASTTRGRFADTQYF. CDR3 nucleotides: TGTGCCAGCACAACAAGGGGGCGATTCGCAGATACGCAGTATTTT.

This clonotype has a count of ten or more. The CDR3 sequence: CASSPTGTRSYNEQFF. The CDR3 nucleotides read TGTGCCAGCAGCCCTACAGGGACTAGATCCTACAATGAGCAGTTCTTC. The genes are TRBV28 and TRBJ2-1; 8 bases are a match to TRBD2. The CDR3 runs 16 residues. J was trimmed by 1 base and V by 6 bases; bases with no gene match: 8. The V gene's germline CDR1 is MDHEN and CDR2 SYDVKM. Filled out from reference TRBV28 and TRBJ2-1, the complete variable domain reads DVKVTQSSRYLVKRTGEKVFLECVQDMDHENMFWYRQDPGLGLRLIYFSYDVKMKEKGDIPEGYSVSREKKERFSLILESASTNQTSMYLCASSPTGTRSYNEQFFGPGTRLTVL.

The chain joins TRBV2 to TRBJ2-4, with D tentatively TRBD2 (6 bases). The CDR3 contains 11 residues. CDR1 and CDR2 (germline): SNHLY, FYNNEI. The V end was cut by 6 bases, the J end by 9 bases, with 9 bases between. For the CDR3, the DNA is TGTGCCAGCAGGGGACTGGGCATTCAGTACTTC. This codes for CASRGLGIQYF.

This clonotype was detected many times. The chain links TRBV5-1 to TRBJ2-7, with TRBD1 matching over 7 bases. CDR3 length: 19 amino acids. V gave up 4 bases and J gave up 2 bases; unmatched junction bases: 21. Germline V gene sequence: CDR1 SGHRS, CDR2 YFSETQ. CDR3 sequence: CASSGNRDRGLTSPYEQYF. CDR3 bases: TGCGCCAGCAGCGGAAACCGGGACAGAGGATTAACCTCACCCTACGAGCAGTACTTC.